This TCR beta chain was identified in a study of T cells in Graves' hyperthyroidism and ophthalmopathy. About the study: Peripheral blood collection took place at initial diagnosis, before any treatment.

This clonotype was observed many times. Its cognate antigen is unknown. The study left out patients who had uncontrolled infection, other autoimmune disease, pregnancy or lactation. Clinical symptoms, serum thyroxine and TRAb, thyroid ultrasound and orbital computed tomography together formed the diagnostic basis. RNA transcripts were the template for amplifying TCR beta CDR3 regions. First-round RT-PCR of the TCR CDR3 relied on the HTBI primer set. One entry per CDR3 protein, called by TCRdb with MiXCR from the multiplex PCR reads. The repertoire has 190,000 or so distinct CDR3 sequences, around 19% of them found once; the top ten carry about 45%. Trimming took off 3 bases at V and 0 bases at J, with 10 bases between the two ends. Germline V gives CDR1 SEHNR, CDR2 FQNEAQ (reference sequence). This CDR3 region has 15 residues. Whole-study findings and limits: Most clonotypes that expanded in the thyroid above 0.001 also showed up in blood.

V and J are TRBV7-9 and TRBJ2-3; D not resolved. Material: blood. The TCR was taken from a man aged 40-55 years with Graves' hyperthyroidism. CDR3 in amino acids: CASSLDHFSTDTQYF. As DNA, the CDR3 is TGTGCCAGCAGCTTGGATCACTTTAGCACAGATACGCAGTATTTT.